This passage covers 15 T cell receptor beta chains from one sample sequenced in a study of cytomegalovirus exposure and HLA in healthy donors. Both 60 Vbeta primers and 13 Jbeta primers went into the PCR. The method was immunoSEQ multiplex PCR; TCRdb's version includes in-frame clones alone and lacks a portion of them. The table includes approximately 100,000 clones, 85% detected once. The sequencing input was PBMCs. The receptors shown here come from a man between 35 and 55 years old in good health and CMV-seropositive.

The V gene is TRBV19, the J gene TRBJ2-4, with TRBD2 identical over 10 bases. The CDR3 runs 16 residues. Germline V CDR1 and CDR2: LNHDA, SQIVND (reference sequence). The ends lost 3 bases at V and 5 bases at J; junction bases unmatched: 7. The CDR3 bases are TGTGCCAGTAGTATTGCAGCGGGAGGGCAAGAAAACATTCAGTACTTC. This sequence encodes CASSIAAGGQENIQYF. Using reference TRBV19 and TRBJ2-4 for the parts outside the CDR3, the full variable domain is DGGITQSPKYLFRKEGQNVTLSCEQNLNHDAMYWYRQDPGQGLRLIYYSQIVNDFQKGDIAEGYSVSREKKESFPLTVTSAQKNPTAFYLCASSIAAGGQENIQYFGAGTRLSVL.

The chain links TRBV4-1 to TRBJ2-7; a possible D gene is TRBD1 (7 bases). The V end lost 4 bases, the J end lost 0 bases, and 13 bases lay between the germline ends. The CDR3 has 15 amino acids. CDR1 is MGHRA and CDR2 is YSYEKL in the germline V gene. CDR3 in DNA: TGCGCCAGCAGCCGCGGGACAGTGAGCTCCTACGAGCAGTACTTC. Translated: CASSRGTVSSYEQYF.

The chain joins TRBV10-3 to TRBJ2-5, with TRBD1 matching over 10 bases. Trimming cost V 6 bases and J 2 bases; bases outside gene matches: 6. CDR1 and CDR2 from the germline V gene are ENHRY and SYGVKD. This CDR3 has 15 amino acids. The CDR3 is CAISPRDRGQETQYF. DNA of the CDR3: TGTGCCATCAGCCCCCGGGACAGGGGACAAGAGACCCAGTACTTC.

The V call is TRBV18, the J call TRBJ2-1, with 10 nucleotides matching TRBD2. CDR3 size: 16 residues. Looked up from germline, CDR1 is KGHSH and CDR2 is LQKENI. J gave up 8 bases and V 4 bases, and 11 bases lay outside the gene matches. The CDR3 nucleotides read TGTGCCAGCTCACGGGAAGGAGCGGGAGGGCCCGATGAGCAGTTCTTC. Its protein is CASSREGAGGPDEQFF.

The CDR3 region is CASSGQGAQASPLHF. The CDR3 nucleotides read TGTGCCAGCAGCGGCCAGGGGGCGCAGGCTTCACCCCTCCACTTT. V gene TRBV9 combines with J gene TRBJ1-6, with 8 bases identical to TRBD1. The CDR3 totals 15 residues. Germline lookup yields CDR1 SGDLS and CDR2 YYNGEE. V lost 3 bases to trimming and J lost 9 bases; unmatched junction nucleotides: 8.

This chain uses TRBV5-4 with TRBJ1-1; TRBD1 agrees at 8 bases. The CDR3 length is 14 residues. Germline V CDR1 and CDR2: SGHNT, YYREEE (reference sequence). V shed 5 bases, J shed 0 bases, and the junction held 3 bases outside the gene matches. The CDR3 coding sequence is TGTGCCAGCAGTTCAGGGGGCGTGAACACTGAAGCTTTCTTT. Translation gives CASSSGGVNTEAFF.

This sequence joins TRBV7-2 and TRBJ1-3; D is ambiguous. The CDR3 runs to 15 residues. V was clipped by 5 bases and J by 0 bases, with 11 bases between them. Germline CDR1 reads SGHTA; CDR2 reads FQGNSA. The CDR3 protein is CASSARRDSGNTIYF. The CDR3 nucleotides read TGTGCCAGCAGCGCCAGACGGGACTCTGGAAACACCATATATTTT.

This clone was observed a single time. The V and J genes are TRBV18 and TRBJ2-3, with 9 bases identical to TRBD1. This CDR3 comprises 17 residues. The V gene end was trimmed by 4 bases and the J gene end by 5 bases; junction bases not matched to a gene: 13. Germline lookup yields CDR1 KGHSH and CDR2 LQKENI. The CDR3 here is CASSLGQGELRRDTQYF. The CDR3 coding sequence is TGTGCCAGCTCACTGGGACAGGGAGAATTACGGAGAGATACGCAGTATTTT. Supplemented by reference TRBV18 and TRBJ2-3, the full variable domain reads NAGVMQNPRHLVRRRGQEARLRCSPMKGHSHVYWYRQLPEEGLKFMVYLQKENIIDESGMPKERFSAEFPKEGPSILRIQQVVRGDSAAYFCASSLGQGELRRDTQYFGPGTRLTVL.

The chain has TRBV7-3 and TRBJ2-1, with D possibly TRBD1 on 5 matching bases. The CDR3 contains 15 residues. Trimming took off 2 bases at V and 8 bases at J, with 16 bases between the two ends. Germline V lookup: CDR1 SGHTA, CDR2 FQGTGA. CDR3 nucleotide sequence: TGTGCCAGCAGCTTAGTGCTAGTGGGCAGGGATGAGCAGTTCTTC. Translated: CASSLVLVGRDEQFF.

This sequence joins TRBV5-4 and TRBJ1-1, with D tentatively TRBD1 (5 bases). This CDR3 comprises 15 residues. V lost 2 bases to trimming and J lost 0 bases, with 11 bases between them. The germline V gene encodes CDR1 SGHNT and CDR2 YYREEE (reference sequence). In DNA, the CDR3 is TGTGCCAGCAGCTTCGGGGGGAATGTGAACACTGAAGCTTTCTTT. Protein: CASSFGGNVNTEAFF.

The V and J genes are TRBV7-3 and TRBJ2-2, with 10 nucleotides matching TRBD1. Trimming removed 5 bases from V and 1 base from J; junction bases left unmatched: 4. Germline V gives CDR1 SGHTA, CDR2 FQGTGA. This CDR3 contains 16 residues. CDR3 amino acids: CASSPTGGLNTGELFF. Here the CDR3 DNA reads TGTGCCAGCAGCCCGACAGGGGGCTTGAACACCGGGGAGCTGTTTTTT. Looking up the rest from reference TRBV7-3 and TRBJ2-2 gives the full variable domain: GAGVSQTPSNKVTEKGKYVELRCDPISGHTALYWYRQSLGQGPEFLIYFQGTGAADDSGLPNDRFFAVRPEGSVSTLKIQRTERGDSAVYLCASSPTGGLNTGELFFGEGSRLTVL.

This sequence joins TRBV6-5 and TRBJ2-7; D gene unclear. Per the germline V gene, CDR1 is MNHEY and CDR2 is SVGAGI. V was trimmed by 6 bases and J by 6 bases, leaving 9 bases between them. The CDR3 totals 11 residues. The DNA of the CDR3 is TGTGCCAGCAGCCAGGCAGGCGAGCAGTACTTC. Its translation is CASSQAGEQYF.

The CDR3 DNA is TGTGCCAGCAGCCACCGTACAGGGGGGAGGTACAATGAGCAGTTCTTC. Amino acid sequence: CASSHRTGGRYNEQFF. The J gene is TRBJ2-1, the V gene TRBV4-2; 8 bases are a match to TRBD1. V lost 3 bases and J lost 4; bases outside the gene matches: 8. Per germline, CDR1 LGHNA and CDR2 YNFKEQ. The CDR3 is made up of 16 amino acids.

This clone occurred once. This chain joins TRBV28 and TRBJ1-5, with D tentatively TRBD1 (5 bases). Germline CDR1 reads MDHEN; CDR2 reads SYDVKM. V was clipped by 5 bases and J by 7 bases, with 18 bases between them. CDR3 length: 15 amino acids. CDR3 bases: TGTGCCAGCAGTCCCCTAGGCGGGGGTGGACAGCCCCAGCATTTT. It specifies CASSPLGGGGQPQHF.

The chain carries TRBV5-1 and TRBJ2-7, with D possibly matching TRBD1 (5 bases). Germline assignment: CDR1 SGHRS and CDR2 YFSETQ. Between the trimmed V and J ends, which lost 7 bases and 4 bases, there was a span of 12 bases. The CDR3 runs 12 residues. CDR3 amino acids: CASCHPGYEQYF. The CDR3 DNA follows: TGCGCCAGCTGCCATCCAGGGTACGAGCAGTACTTC.